The 15 T cell receptor beta chains presented below share a single source sample, sequenced in a study of technical replicates of blood from a few donors. Using immunoSEQ multiplex PCR, the repertoire was profiled, and TCRdb retains in-frame clones only, with some absent. The sample contains 80,000 or so clones, about 97% of which appear only once. Material: T cells isolated from PBMCs. These TCRs come from a human donor in good health.

The V gene is TRBV5-1, the J gene TRBJ1-6; D is unresolved. The ends were cut back, 0 bases at V and 7 bases at J, with 8 bases in the middle. The CDR3 totals 14 residues. Germline V gene data show CDR1 as SGHRS and CDR2 as YFSETQ. In nucleotides, the CDR3 is TGCGCCAGCAGCTTGGGTCAGAAGAATTCACCCCTCCACTTT. Translating it yields CASSLGQKNSPLHF.

The chain has TRBV6-8 and TRBJ2-5; TRBD2 might be the D (7 bases). The V gene lost 6 bases and the J gene lost 2 bases, with 10 bases spanning the gap. The CDR3 is made up of 13 amino acids. Germline assignment: CDR1 MNHGY and CDR2 SAAAGT. The chain's CDR3 is CASRRGGQETQYF. Written as DNA, the CDR3 is TGTGCCAGCAGGAGGGGGGGGCAAGAGACCCAGTACTTC.

The chain recombines TRBV5-1 with TRBJ1-1; the match to TRBD1 covers 8 bases. Germline CDR1 SGHRS, CDR2 YFSETQ. The CDR3 consists of 13 residues. After removal of 5 bases from V and 6 bases from J, the junction contained 6 bases not matched to a gene. The CDR3, as DNA: TGCGCCAGCAGGAGGACAGGGCTAGCTGAAGCTTTCTTT. It codes for CASRRTGLAEAFF.

The chain combines TRBV11-3 with TRBJ2-1; 7 positions match TRBD2. The germline gives CDR1 SGHNT, CDR2 YENEEA. The trim removed 5 bases at V and 8 bases at J, leaving 15 bases unmatched. The CDR3 has 16 amino acids. The CDR3 DNA sequence: TGTGCCAGCAGCCCCTCCCGGGAGGCGGGGGACCATGAGCAGTTCTTC. Protein: CASSPSREAGDHEQFF.

The chain couples TRBV5-4 to TRBJ1-3, with D possibly matching TRBD1 (6 bases). The V gene's germline CDR1 is SGHNT and CDR2 YYREEE (reference sequence). V lost 2 bases and J 0 bases, leaving 9 bases between the germline ends. The CDR3 covers 15 residues. CDR3 region: CASSFRGGSGNTIYF. CDR3 nucleotide sequence: TGTGCCAGCAGCTTCCGAGGGGGCTCTGGAAACACCATATATTTT.

The gene calls are TRBV27 and TRBJ2-7, with 9 bases matching TRBD1. V was pared by 3 bases and J by 5 bases, with 8 bases of the junction left unmatched. Germline-derived CDR1 and CDR2 are MNHEY and SMNVEV (reference sequence). The CDR3 sequence is 15 residues long. The CDR3, as DNA: TGTGCCAGCAGTTTCTCACAGGGGGCGGGTAACGAGCAGTACTTC. Translating gives CASSFSQGAGNEQYF.

Here the CDR3 reads CASSPDSYSNQPQHF. CDR3 coding DNA: TGTGCCAGCAGCCCGGACAGCTATAGCAATCAGCCCCAGCATTTT. The V call is TRBV11-2, the J call TRBJ1-5; possible D gene TRBD1, 6 bases. CDR3 length: 15 amino acids. Trimming left V 5 bases short and J 0 bases short, with 11 bases between. CDR1 and CDR2 (germline): SGHAT, FQNNGV.

V usage is TRBV5-1 and J usage is TRBJ1-3; a possible D gene is TRBD1 (5 bases). CDR3 length: 16 residues. Germline V gene lookup returns CDR1 SGHRS and CDR2 YFSETQ. V was trimmed by 0 bases and J by 4 bases, leaving 14 bases between them. In nucleotides, the CDR3 is TGCGCCAGCAGCTTGGGGCCCAGGGCAGCAGGAAACACCATATATTTT. Its protein product is CASSLGPRAAGNTIYF. Together with reference TRBV5-1 and TRBJ1-3, the CDR3 gives the full variable domain: KAGVTQTPRYLIKTRGQQVTLSCSPISGHRSVSWYQQTPGQGLQFLFEYFSETQRNKGNFPGRFSGRQFSNSRSEMNVSTLELGDSALYLCASSLGPRAAGNTIYFGEGSWLTVV.

The J gene is TRBJ1-1, the V gene TRBV5-1; tentatively, D is TRBD1 (5 bases). The length of the CDR3 is 16 residues. Germline CDR1 is SGHRS and CDR2 is YFSETQ. V was pared by 0 bases and J by 2 bases, with 14 bases between. Here the CDR3 DNA reads TGCGCCAGCAGCTTGGCCCTTTTAAGGGGCAACACTGAAGCTTTCTTT. It codes for CASSLALLRGNTEAFF.

The genes are TRBV7-9 and TRBJ2-5, with TRBD2 as a possible D gene (6 bases). Germline V lookup: CDR1 SEHNR, CDR2 FQNEAQ (reference sequence). Trimming removed 1 base from V and 2 bases from J, with 20 bases in between. The CDR3 is 18 amino acids. CDR3 nucleotide sequence: TGTGCCAGCAGCTTAGTGCCCGGTTTGGCGGGGTCACAAGAGACCCAGTACTTC. As protein: CASSLVPGLAGSQETQYF.

V usage is TRBV25-1 and J usage is TRBJ2-1, with 14 bases matching TRBD2. CDR1 is MGHDK, CDR2 SYGVNS, per germline. V trimming: 8 bases; J trimming: 2 bases; junction bases outside the gene matches: 8. The CDR3 extends over 17 amino acids. The CDR3 here is CASAGTSGRDPYNEQFF. Written as DNA, the CDR3 is TGTGCCAGCGCCGGGACTAGCGGGAGAGACCCCTACAATGAGCAGTTCTTC. The entire variable domain, with the rest obtained from reference TRBV25-1 and TRBJ2-1, is as follows: EADIYQTPRYLVIGTGKKITLECSQTMGHDKMYWYQQDPGMELHLIHYSYGVNSTEKGDLSSESTVSRIRTEHFPLTLESARPSHTSQYLCASAGTSGRDPYNEQFFGPGTRLTVL.

The chain couples TRBV7-9 to TRBJ2-3; TRBD2 might be the D (6 bases). The germline V and J ends were trimmed by 11 bases and 5 bases, with 14 bases remaining between them. CDR3 length: 12 residues. CDR1 and CDR2 from the germline V gene are SEHNR and FQNEAQ (reference sequence). CDR3 residues: CAARGARDTQYF. CDR3 nucleotides: TGTGCCGCCCGCGGGGCTAGAGATACGCAGTATTTT.

This chain connects TRBV30 to TRBJ1-1, with TRBD1 identical over 9 bases. Unmatched junction bases numbered 8, after V lost 4 bases and J lost 5 bases. CDR1 is GTSNPN, CDR2 SVGIG, per germline (reference sequence). The CDR3 length is 14 residues. The CDR3 sequence: CAWTPDRGMTEAFF. In DNA form, the CDR3 reads TGTGCCTGGACCCCGGACAGGGGTATGACTGAAGCTTTCTTT.

The chain combines TRBV30 with TRBJ1-1, with D hard to call. The CDR3 length is 12 residues. Trimming pared 3 bases from V and 11 bases from J, leaving 16 bases between. Germline CDR1 is GTSNPN and CDR2 is SVGIG (reference sequence). The CDR3 nucleotides are TGTGCCTGGAGCGAAGACCCCGCGAGGGCTTTCTTT. Protein product: CAWSEDPARAFF.

The chain joins TRBV7-6 to TRBJ2-5, with 16 bases matching TRBD2. The CDR3 totals 17 residues. J was trimmed by 6 bases and V by 5 bases; bases with no gene match: 9. Germline lookup yields CDR1 SGHVS and CDR2 FNYEAQ. The DNA for the CDR3 is TGTGCCAGCAGCCCGGGACTAGCGGGAGGGGGGGTAAAGACCCAGTACTTC. Translated: CASSPGLAGGGVKTQYF. Drawing the rest from reference TRBV7-6 and TRBJ2-5, the complete variable domain is GAGVSQSPRYKVTKRGQDVALRCDPISGHVSLYWYRQALGQGPEFLTYFNYEAQQDKSGLPNDRFSAERPEGSISTLTIQRTEQRDSAMYRCASSPGLAGGGVKTQYFGPGTRLLVL.